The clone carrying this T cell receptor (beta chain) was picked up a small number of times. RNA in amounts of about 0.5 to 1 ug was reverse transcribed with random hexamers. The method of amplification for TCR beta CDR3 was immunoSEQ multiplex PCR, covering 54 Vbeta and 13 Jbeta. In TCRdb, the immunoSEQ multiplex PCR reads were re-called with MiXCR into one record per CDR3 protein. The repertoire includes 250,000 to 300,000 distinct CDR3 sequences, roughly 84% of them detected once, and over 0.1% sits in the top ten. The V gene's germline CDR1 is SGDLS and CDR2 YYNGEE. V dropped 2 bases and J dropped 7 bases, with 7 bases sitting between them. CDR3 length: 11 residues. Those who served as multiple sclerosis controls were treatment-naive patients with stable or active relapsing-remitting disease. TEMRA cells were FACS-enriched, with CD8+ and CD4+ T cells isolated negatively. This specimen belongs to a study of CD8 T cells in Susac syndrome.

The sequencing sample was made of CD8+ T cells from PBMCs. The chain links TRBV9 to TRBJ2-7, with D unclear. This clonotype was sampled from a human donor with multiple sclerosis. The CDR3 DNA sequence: TGTGCCAGCAGCGTGGATGGGGAGCAGTACTTC. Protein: CASSVDGEQYF.